This T cell receptor beta chain was observed in a study of T cell repertoires in cytomegalovirus infection. TCRdb re-analysed the reads in MiXCR, keeping a single row per CDR3 protein. This sample carries hundreds of thousands of distinct CDR3 sequences, 30% to 40% of them seen once, and the ten largest clones take 17%. As regards this clonotype: What it binds is unknown.

The study's findings and limits: Ex vivo responses were dominated by HLA-C-restricted CMV-specific TCR beta clonotypes.

This specimen was cultured PBMCs, taken from culture after CMV antigen stimulation. The receptor was isolated from a human donor in good health (CMV status not recorded). Some clones in this sample may be carry-over from other donors' samples.

CDR3 coding DNA: TGTGCCAGCAGCCGGGACGCTGCGAACGATCAGCCCCAGCATTTT. It codes for CASSRDAANDQPQHF. The chain joins TRBV7-8 to TRBJ1-5; TRBD1 might be the D (5 bases). CDR3 length equals 15 residues. The V end was cut by 5 bases, the J end by 5 bases, with 16 bases between. CDR1 is SGHVS and CDR2 is FQNEAQ in the germline V gene.